This TCR beta chain was recorded in a study of control samples from healthy donors and cancer patients. Per germline, CDR1 MDHEN and CDR2 SYDVKM. V was shortened by 7 bases and J by 0 bases, with 19 bases between the two germline ends. CDR3 length: 16 residues. The method was immunoSEQ multiplex PCR; TCRdb's version includes in-frame clones alone and lacks a portion of them. The profile shows about 54,000 clones, 95% to 97% of them singletons. The sequenced material came from blood. This chain joins TRBV28 and TRBJ2-7, with D possibly matching TRBD2 (7 bases). The clonotype originates from a woman aged 25 to 39 in good health. The CDR3: CASTEGGEYGSYEQYF. CDR3 DNA: TGTGCCAGCACTGAGGGGGGGGAATACGGCTCCTACGAGCAGTACTTC.